This TCR beta chain was captured by sequencing in a study of blood T cell repertoires in COVID-19. For the study at large: The samples span acute and convalescent COVID-19 from the United States, Italy and Spain. Nucleic acid was either cDNA or gDNA, and it came from T cells, B-cell-depleted T cells, or PBMCs.

Produced via immunoSEQ multiplex PCR; TCRdb's table is partial and in-frame only. This sample has approximately 200,000 clones, with approximately 87% found just once. Germline CDR1 is MNHEY and CDR2 is SVGEGT. Between the trimmed V and J ends, which lost 3 bases and 6 bases, there was a span of 12 bases. This CDR3 has 14 amino acids. Source material: peripheral blood. The origin of this receptor is a woman aged 50 to 60 with acute or convalescent COVID-19. The chain has TRBV6-2 or TRBV6-3 and TRBJ1-5; no reliable D call. The CDR3 DNA sequence: TGTGCCAGCAGTTATCTGGGAGAGGGTCAGCCCCAGCATTTT. Protein: CASSYLGEGQPQHF.